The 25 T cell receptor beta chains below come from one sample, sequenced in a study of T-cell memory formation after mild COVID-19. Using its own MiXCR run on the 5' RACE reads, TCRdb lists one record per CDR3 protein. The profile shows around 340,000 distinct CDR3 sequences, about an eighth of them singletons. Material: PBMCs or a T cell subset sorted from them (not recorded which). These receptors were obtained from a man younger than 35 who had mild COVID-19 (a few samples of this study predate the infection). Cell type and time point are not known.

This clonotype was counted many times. CDR3 region: CASSSLTGGAGTDTQYF. For the CDR3, the DNA is TGCGCCAGCAGCTCCCTGACAGGGGGCGCCGGCACAGATACGCAGTATTTT. The J gene is TRBJ2-3, the V gene TRBV5-1; TRBD1 matches 10 bases. Germline lookup yields CDR1 SGHRS and CDR2 YFSETQ. This CDR3 contains 17 residues. Germline trimming cut 3 bases from V and 1 base from J; bases unmatched to any gene: 8.

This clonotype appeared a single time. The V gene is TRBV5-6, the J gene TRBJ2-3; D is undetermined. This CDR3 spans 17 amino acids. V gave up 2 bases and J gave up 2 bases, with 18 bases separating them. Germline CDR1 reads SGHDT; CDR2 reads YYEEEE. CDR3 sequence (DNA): TGTGCCAGCAGCTTACCGCGCTATCGGGCGTCCACAGATACGCAGTATTTT. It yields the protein CASSLPRYRASTDTQYF.

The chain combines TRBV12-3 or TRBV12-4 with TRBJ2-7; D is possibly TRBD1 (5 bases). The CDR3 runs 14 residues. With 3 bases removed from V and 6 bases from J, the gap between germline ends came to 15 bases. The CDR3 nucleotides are TGTGCCAGCAGTTTGCAGGGAACCTTTAGCGAGCAGTACTTC. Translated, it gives CASSLQGTFSEQYF.

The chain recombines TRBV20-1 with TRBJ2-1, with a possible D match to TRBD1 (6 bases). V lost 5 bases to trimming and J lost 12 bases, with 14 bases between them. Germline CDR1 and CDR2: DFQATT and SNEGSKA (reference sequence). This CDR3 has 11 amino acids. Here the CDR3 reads CSAWGLGGQFF. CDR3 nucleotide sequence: TGCAGTGCTTGGGGCCTAGGGGGGCAGTTCTTC.

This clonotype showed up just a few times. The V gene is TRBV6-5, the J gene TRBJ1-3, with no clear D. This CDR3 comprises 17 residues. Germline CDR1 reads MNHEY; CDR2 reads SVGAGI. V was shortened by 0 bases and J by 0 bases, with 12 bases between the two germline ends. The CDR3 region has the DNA TGTGCCAGCAGTTACTCATCGGCCCCAAGCTCTGGAAACACCATATATTTT. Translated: CASSYSSAPSSGNTIYF.

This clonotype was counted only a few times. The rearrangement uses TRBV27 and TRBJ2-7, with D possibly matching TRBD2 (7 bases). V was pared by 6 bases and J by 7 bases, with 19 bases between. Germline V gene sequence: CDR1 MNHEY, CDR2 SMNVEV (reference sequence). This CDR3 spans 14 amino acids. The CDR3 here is CASSPRSGGREQYF. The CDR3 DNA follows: TGTGCCAGCAGCCCTCGTTCCGGGGGGCGGGAGCAGTACTTC.

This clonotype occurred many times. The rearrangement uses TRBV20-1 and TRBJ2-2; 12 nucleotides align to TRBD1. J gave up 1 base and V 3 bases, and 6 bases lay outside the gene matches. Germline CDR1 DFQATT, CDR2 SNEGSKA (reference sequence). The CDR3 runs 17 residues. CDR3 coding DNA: TGCAGTGCTAGGGCCGGGACAGGGGGCTGGAACACCGGGGAGCTGTTTTTT. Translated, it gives CSARAGTGGWNTGELFF.

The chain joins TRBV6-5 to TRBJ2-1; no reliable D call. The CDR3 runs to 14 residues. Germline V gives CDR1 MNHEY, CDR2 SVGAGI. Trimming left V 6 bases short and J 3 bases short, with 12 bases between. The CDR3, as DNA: TGTGCCAGCAGCCCGAAGATCAGCTACAATGAGCAGTTCTTC. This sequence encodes CASSPKISYNEQFF.

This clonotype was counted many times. In nucleotides, the CDR3 is TGTGCCAGCAGCTCCCGACAGGGGGCGGCGGATACGCAGTATTTT. It specifies CASSSRQGAADTQYF. The chain couples TRBV9 to TRBJ2-3; 10 bases map to TRBD1. The V and J ends lost 4 bases and 6 bases, in that order; junction bases with no gene match: 8. Germline CDR1 SGDLS, CDR2 YYNGEE. This CDR3 has 15 residues.

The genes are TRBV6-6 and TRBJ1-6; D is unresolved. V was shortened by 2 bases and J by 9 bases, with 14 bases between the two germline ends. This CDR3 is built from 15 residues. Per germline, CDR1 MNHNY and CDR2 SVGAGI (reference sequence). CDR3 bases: TGTGCCAGCAGTTACGTCTCCCGGCGGACTTCACCCCTCCACTTT. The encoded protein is CASSYVSRRTSPLHF.

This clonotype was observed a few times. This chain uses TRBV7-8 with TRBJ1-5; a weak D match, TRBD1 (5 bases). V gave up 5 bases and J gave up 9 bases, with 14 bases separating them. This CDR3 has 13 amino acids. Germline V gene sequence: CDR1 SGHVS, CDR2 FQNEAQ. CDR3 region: CASSDNLGTPQHF. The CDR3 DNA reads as TGTGCCAGCAGCGACAACCTCGGGACGCCCCAGCATTTT.

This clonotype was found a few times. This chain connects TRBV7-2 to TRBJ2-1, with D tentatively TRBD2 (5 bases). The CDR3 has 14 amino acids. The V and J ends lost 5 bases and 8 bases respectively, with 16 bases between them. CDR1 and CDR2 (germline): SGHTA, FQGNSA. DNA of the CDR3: TGTGCCAGCAGCCCGGTACCTGGGAGCCATGAGCAGTTCTTC. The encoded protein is CASSPVPGSHEQFF.

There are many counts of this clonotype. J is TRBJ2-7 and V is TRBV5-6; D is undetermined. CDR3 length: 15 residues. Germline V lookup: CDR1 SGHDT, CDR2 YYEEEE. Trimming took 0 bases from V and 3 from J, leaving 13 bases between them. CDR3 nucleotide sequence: TGTGCCAGCAGCTTGGTTGGGAAAGCTCTCTACGAGCAGTACGTC. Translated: CASSLVGKALYEQYV.

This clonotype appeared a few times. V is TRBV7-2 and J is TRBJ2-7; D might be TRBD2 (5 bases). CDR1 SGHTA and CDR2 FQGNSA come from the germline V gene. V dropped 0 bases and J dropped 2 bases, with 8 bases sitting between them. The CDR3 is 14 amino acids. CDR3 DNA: TGTGCCAGCAGCTTAGCCGGGAACGCCTACGAGCAGTACTTC. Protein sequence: CASSLAGNAYEQYF.

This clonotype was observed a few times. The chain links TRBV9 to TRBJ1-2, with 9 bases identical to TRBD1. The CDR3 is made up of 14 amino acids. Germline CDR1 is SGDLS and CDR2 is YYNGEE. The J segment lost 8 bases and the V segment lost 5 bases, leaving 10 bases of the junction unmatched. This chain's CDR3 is CASRVQGAIGGYTF. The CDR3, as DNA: TGTGCCAGCAGAGTACAGGGGGCGATTGGAGGCTACACCTTC.

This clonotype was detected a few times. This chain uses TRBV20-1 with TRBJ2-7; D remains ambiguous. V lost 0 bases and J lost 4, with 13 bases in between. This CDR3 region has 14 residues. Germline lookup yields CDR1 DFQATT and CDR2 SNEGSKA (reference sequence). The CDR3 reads CSARDRVGWYEQYV. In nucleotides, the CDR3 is TGCAGTGCTAGAGATCGGGTAGGGTGGTACGAGCAGTACGTC.

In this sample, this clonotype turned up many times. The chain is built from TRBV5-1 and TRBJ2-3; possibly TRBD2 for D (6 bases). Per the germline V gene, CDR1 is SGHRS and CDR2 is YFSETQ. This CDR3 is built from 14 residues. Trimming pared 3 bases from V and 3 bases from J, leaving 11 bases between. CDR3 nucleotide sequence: TGCGCCAGCAGCTCCAGACTAGGGACAGATACGCAGTATTTT. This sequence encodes CASSSRLGTDTQYF.

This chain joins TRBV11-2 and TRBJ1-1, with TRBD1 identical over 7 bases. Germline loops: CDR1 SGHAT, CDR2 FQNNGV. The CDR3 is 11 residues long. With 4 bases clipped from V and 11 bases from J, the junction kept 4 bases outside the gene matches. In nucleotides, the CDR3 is TGTGCCAGCAGCTCCAGACAGGGTGCTTTCTTT. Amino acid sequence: CASSSRQGAFF.

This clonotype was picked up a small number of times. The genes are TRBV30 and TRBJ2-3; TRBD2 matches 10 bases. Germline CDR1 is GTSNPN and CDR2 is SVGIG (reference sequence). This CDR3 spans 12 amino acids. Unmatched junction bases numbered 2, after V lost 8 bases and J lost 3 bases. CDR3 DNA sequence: TGTGCCCTTAGCGGGGGGACAGATACGCAGTATTTT. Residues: CALSGGTDTQYF.

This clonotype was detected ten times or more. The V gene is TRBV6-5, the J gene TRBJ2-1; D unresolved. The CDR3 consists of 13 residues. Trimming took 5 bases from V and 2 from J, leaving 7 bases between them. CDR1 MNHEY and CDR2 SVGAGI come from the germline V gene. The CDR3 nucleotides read TGTGCCAGCAGTCTCAGGCCCTACAATGAGCAGTTCTTC. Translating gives CASSLRPYNEQFF.

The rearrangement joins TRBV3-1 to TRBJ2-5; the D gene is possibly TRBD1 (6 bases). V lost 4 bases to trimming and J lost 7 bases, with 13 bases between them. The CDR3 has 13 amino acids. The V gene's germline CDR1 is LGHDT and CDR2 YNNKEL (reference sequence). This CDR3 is CASSRGPLRTQYF. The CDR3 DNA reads TGTGCCAGCAGCCGGGGGCCCCTTCGGACCCAGTACTTC.

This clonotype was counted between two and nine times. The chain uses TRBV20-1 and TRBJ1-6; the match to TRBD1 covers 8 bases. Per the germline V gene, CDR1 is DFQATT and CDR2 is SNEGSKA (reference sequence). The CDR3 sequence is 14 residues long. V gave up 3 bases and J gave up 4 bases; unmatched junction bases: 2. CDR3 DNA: TGCAGTGCTAGGGGGGACAGGTATAATTCACCCCTCCACTTT. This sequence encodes CSARGDRYNSPLHF.

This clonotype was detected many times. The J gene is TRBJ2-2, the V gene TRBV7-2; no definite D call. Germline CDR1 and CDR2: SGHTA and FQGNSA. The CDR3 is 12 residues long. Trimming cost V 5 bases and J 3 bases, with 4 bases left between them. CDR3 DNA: TGTGCCAGCAGCACTTACACCGGGGAGCTGTTTTTT. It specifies CASSTYTGELFF.

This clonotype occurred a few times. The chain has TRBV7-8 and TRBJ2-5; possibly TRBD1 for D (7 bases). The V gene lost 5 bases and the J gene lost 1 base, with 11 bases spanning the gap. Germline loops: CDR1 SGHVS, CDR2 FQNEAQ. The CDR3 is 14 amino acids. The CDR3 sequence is CASSQGGTQETQYF. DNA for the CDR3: TGTGCCAGCAGCCAGGGGGGTACCCAAGAGACCCAGTACTTC.

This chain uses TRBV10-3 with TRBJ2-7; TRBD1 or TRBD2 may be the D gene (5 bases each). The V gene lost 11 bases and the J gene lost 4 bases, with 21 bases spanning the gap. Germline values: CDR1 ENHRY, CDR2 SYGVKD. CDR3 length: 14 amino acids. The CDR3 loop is CAAQVGAGEYEQYF. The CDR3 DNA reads TGTGCCGCACAGGTCGGGGCTGGGGAATACGAGCAGTACTTC.